Ten or more counts support the clone carrying this TCR beta chain. This entry comes from a study of regulatory T cells in long-lasting Graves disease. Investigators prepared the TCR beta libraries by applying iRepertoire HTBI primers and Arm-PCR of CDR3 regions. In TCRdb, the multiplex PCR reads were re-called with MiXCR into one record per CDR3 protein. Seen here are around 460,000 distinct CDR3 sequences, 14% observed once, and the top ten hold over 15%. Germline CDR1 reads KGHSH; CDR2 reads LQKENI. The CDR3 consists of 15 residues. V lost 8 bases, J lost 1 base, and 15 bases lay in between. Time point noted: newly diagnosed GD, antithyroid drugs for less than 3 months. PBMC-extracted RNA yielded the TCR library. The same data also went into a second study, on T cells in Graves' hyperthyroidism and ophthalmopathy.

The V gene is TRBV18, the J gene TRBJ1-3; possibly TRBD1 for D (5 bases). The TCR originated in a woman aged 50 to 65 with Graves disease. Material: peripheral blood mononuclear cells (PBMCs), obtained at new diagnosis, from a patient treated with antithyroid drugs. The CDR3 DNA is TGTGCCAGCAGCCCCCGGGACGGGTCTGGAAACACCATATATTTT. Its translation: CASSPRDGSGNTIYF.